The rows below give T cell receptor beta chains drawn from one sample of a study of blood T cell repertoires in COVID-19. Method: immunoSEQ multiplex PCR; TCRdb's copy keeps in-frame clones and lacks some. Among 90,000 to 100,000 clones, about 85% were seen once, and the ten largest hold 9.5% to 15%. The sequenced sample consisted of peripheral blood. These receptors were collected from a human donor in a cohort sampled during active COVID-19. CDR3s include the opening cysteine and the closing phenylalanine or tryptophan. The order of the fields is CDR3 protein, J gene, V gene, D gene. The D gene is left open where the match is weak.

CASSRRPQVHREKGYNEQFF TRBJ2-1 TRBV4-3 .
CASSLAEGKETQYF TRBJ2-5 TRBV7-2 .
CASSTGLVSAEQFF TRBJ2-1 TRBV19 TRBD2
CAIRSGANTEAFF TRBJ1-1 TRBV28 .
CASSLLGGPDTQYF TRBJ2-3 TRBV7-2 .
CASSLIQTRDSPLHF TRBJ1-6 TRBV7-9 .
CASSELRGRGTNTEAFF TRBJ1-1 TRBV2 .
CASSYAPSYEQYF TRBJ2-7 TRBV6-2/TRBV6-3 .
CASRPQTGGNTEAFF TRBJ1-1 TRBV6-6 TRBD1
CASSQDFGLAGNYEQYF TRBJ2-7 TRBV4-3 TRBD2
CATSRAPPSGGAYEQYF TRBJ2-7 TRBV15 TRBD2
CASSLATGAGTDTQYF TRBJ2-3 TRBV7-9 TRBD1
CASRSRQVVNTEAFF TRBJ1-1 TRBV2 .
CASSLVNEQYF TRBJ2-7 TRBV12-3/TRBV12-4 .
CASSINREGYEQYF TRBJ2-7 TRBV6-5 .
CASSPSAGDNEKLFF TRBJ1-4 TRBV18 .
CASSQETGGFVSEKLFF TRBJ1-4 TRBV4-1 TRBD1
CASSLRQGDQPQHF TRBJ1-5 TRBV7-2 TRBD1
CASSPRGTGLNTGELFF TRBJ2-2 TRBV27 TRBD1
CASSPRTSGEQFF TRBJ2-1 TRBV19 TRBD2
CAISDGRGGSNQPQHF TRBJ1-5 TRBV10-3 .
CASSDPGLAMTDTQYF TRBJ2-3 TRBV25-1 .
CATRRGEAGGSYNEQFF TRBJ2-1 TRBV19 TRBD2
CASSWGDRGGETQYF TRBJ2-5 TRBV13 TRBD1
CASSYEAGEHQPQHF TRBJ1-5 TRBV6-2/TRBV6-3 .
CASSEGLAGADTQYF TRBJ2-3 TRBV19 TRBD2
CASSYSLWGVNEQFF TRBJ2-1 TRBV11-2 .